This note documents a single TCR beta chain sequence. Using immunoSEQ multiplex PCR, the repertoire was profiled, and TCRdb retains in-frame clones only, with some absent. The sample lists about 71,000 clones, around nine tenths occurring once. The sample comes from a study of PD-L1 blockade in urothelial cancer. Study background: Blood yielded a median of roughly 140,000 T cells per sample.

The germline CDR1 and CDR2 sequences are SGHDT and YYEEEE. The length of the CDR3 is 12 residues. Trimming removed 4 bases at V and 10 bases at J, with 14 bases between. J is TRBJ1-1 and V is TRBV5-6, with D possibly being TRBD1 (5 bases). Sample: PBMCs, taken around atezolizumab (anti-PD-L1) treatment. The sequence was collected from a man aged 55 to 70 with urothelial cancer. The CDR3 nucleotides read TGTGCCAGCAGCCCAAGTGCGGGGCGAGCTTTCTTT. Translation: CASSPSAGRAFF.